Reported below is one TCR beta chain. Its binding antigen is unknown. Per-nucleotide qualities are absent, and no much larger clonotype sits a single base away. From cysteine to phenylalanine, the CDR3 is 16 amino acids long. Solely the CDR3 DNA is kept, with 48 bases framed from the first base. The junction carries 16 bases between V and J, which are trimmed by 5 bases and 3 bases respectively. From a lookup of the germline V gene (reference sequence), CDR1 and CDR2 are PRHDT and FYEKMQ. The sample comes from a study of blood T cell repertoires in COVID-19 (TCRdb year 2020). Regarding the research as a whole: The collaborator samples originated in the United States, Italy and Spain and spanned the acute and convalescent phases of COVID-19. The material from the prospective study consisted of cDNA or gDNA derived from T cells, B-cell-depleted T cells, or PBMCs. HLA class I and class II types, where available, came from metadata supplied by the sample provider rather than from assay-based typing. The repertoires were released in a freely available public database meant as a resource for research on the immune response to SARS-CoV-2. The dataset comprised deeply sampled blood TCRbeta repertoires from subjects exposed to, actively infected with, or recovered from COVID-19. The samples were drawn from two sources: the first 160 participants of the ongoing ImmuneRACE study, and over 1,000 subjects contributed by 6 global collaborators. Nearly every sample came with metadata listing a de-identified subject ID, COVID-19 status, age in years and sex.

TCRbeta CDR3 regions were amplified from genomic DNA by means of the immunoSEQ Assay, a bias-controlled multiplex PCR. From the authors' description of their analysis: Nucleated cell counts per sample were estimated from amplification of reference gene primers within the assay. Sequence reads were collapsed and filtered to measure the absolute abundance of every unique TCRbeta CDR3 rearrangement. For each sample, productive Simpson clonality was calculated as the square root of Simpson's diversity index across productive rearrangements. TCRdb obtained this table from immuneACCESS and retained in-frame rearrangements with V and J assigned. These tables miss some clones; where compared with another copy, unresolved V genes account for less than half of the shortfall, and the remainder is unexplained. V, J and clone size derive from that table, while D and trimming were established from the DNA sequence. The sample profile shows approximately 140,000 clones; around 85% of them were found once. Of the sample, about 3% is held by the ten largest clones.

Beyond this particular receptor, the publication reports: Clinical and demographic metadata were provided uncurated, with the amount varying by source and participant.

Each collaborating institution followed its own protocols to collect whole blood in K2EDTA tubes. For TCRbeta analysis, collaborators shipped samples as frozen whole blood, isolated PBMCs, or DNA extracted from either of those sample types. The source material was peripheral blood. Recombination joined TRBV13 with TRBJ2-2, with no confident D gene call. The sequence derives from a woman aged 40-49 years with active or convalescent COVID-19. This receptor has the CDR3 CASSQDTLQDTGELFF. The sequenced DNA: TGTGCCAGCAGCCAAGACACTCTTCAGGACACCGGGGAGCTGTTTTTT.